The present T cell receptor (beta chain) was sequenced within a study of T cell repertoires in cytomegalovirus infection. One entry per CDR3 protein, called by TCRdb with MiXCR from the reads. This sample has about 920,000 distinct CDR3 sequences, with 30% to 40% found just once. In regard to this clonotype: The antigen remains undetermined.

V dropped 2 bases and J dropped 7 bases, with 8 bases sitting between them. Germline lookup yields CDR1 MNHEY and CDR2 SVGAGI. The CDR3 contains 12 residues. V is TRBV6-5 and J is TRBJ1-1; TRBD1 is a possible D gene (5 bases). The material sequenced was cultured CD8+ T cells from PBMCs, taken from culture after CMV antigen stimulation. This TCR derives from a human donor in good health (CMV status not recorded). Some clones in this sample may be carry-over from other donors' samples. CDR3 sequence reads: CASSYPGREAFF. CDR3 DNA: TGTGCCAGCAGTTACCCGGGGCGTGAAGCTTTCTTT.